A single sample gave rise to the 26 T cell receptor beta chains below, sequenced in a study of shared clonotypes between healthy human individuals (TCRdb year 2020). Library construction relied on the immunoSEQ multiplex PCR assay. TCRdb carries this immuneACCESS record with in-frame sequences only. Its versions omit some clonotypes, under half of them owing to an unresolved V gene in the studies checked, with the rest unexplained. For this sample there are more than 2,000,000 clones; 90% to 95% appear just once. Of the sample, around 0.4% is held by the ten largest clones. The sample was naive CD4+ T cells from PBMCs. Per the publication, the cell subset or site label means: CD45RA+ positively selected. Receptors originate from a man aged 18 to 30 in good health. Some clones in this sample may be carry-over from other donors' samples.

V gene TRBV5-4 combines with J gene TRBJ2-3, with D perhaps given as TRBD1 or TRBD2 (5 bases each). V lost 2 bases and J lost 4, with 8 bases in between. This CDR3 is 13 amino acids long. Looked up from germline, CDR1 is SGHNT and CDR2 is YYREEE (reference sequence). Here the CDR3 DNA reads TGTGCCAGCAGCTTTAAGGGACCAGATACGCAGTATTTT. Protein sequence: CASSFKGPDTQYF.

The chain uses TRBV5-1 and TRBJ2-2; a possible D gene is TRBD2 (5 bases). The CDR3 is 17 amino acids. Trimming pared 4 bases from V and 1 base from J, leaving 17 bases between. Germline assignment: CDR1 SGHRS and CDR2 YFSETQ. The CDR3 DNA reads TGCGCCAGCAGCCCTAGGACTGCCGAACGGAACACCGGGGAGCTGTTTTTT. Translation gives CASSPRTAERNTGELFF.

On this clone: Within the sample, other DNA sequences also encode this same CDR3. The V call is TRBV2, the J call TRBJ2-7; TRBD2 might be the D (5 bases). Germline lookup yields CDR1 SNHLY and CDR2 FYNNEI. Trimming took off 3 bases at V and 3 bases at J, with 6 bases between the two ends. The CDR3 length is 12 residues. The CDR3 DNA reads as TGTGCCAGCAGTGAGGCGGGCTACGAGCAGTACTTC. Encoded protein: CASSEAGYEQYF.

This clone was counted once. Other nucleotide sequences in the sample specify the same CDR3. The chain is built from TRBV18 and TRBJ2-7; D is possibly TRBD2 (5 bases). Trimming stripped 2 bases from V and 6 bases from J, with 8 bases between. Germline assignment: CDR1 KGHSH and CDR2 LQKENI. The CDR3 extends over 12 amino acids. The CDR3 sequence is CASSPSRGEQYF. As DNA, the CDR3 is TGTGCCAGCTCACCATCCCGGGGCGAGCAGTACTTC.

The CDR3 DNA reads TGTGCCAGCTCACCACTGGGGTTCCAAGAGACCCAGTACTTC. It is translated as CASSPLGFQETQYF. The J gene is TRBJ2-5, the V gene TRBV18; the D is unclear. The CDR3 has 14 amino acids. From germline, CDR1 is KGHSH and CDR2 LQKENI. V was trimmed by 1 base and J by 1 base, leaving 7 bases between them.

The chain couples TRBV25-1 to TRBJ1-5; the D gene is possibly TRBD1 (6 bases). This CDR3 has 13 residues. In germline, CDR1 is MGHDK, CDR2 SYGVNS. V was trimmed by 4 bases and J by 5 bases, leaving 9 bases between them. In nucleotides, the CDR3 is TGTGCCAGCAGTGGGGACATTCATCAGCCCCAGCATTTT. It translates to CASSGDIHQPQHF.

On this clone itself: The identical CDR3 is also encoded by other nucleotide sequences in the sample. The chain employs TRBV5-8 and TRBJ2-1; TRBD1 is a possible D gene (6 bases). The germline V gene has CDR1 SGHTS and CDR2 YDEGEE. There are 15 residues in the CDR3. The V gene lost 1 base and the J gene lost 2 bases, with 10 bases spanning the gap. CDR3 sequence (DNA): TGTGCCAGCAGCTTGAGAGGGGGAACCTACAATGAGCAGTTCTTC. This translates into CASSLRGGTYNEQFF.

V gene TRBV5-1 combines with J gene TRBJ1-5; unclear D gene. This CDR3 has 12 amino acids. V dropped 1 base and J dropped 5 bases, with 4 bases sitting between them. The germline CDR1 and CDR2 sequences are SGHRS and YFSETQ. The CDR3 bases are TGCGCCAGCAGCTTGAGATATCAGCCCCAGCATTTT. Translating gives CASSLRYQPQHF.

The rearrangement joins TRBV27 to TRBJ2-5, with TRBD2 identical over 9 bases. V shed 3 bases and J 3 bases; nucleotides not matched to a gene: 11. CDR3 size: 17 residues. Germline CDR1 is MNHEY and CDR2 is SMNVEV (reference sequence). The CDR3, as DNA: TGTGCCAGCAGTTTTGGCGCGGGAGGGCCCTATGAAGAGACCCAGTACTTC. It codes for CASSFGAGGPYEETQYF.

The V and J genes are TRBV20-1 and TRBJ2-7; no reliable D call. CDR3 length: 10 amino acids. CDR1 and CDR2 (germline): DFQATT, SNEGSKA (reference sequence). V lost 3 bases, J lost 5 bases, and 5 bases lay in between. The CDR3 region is CSASEHEQYF. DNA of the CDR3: TGCAGTGCTAGTGAGCACGAGCAGTACTTC.

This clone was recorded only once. This CDR3 reads CATSRDRYSYNEQFF. The CDR3 region has the DNA TGTGCCACCAGCAGAGATAGGTACTCCTACAATGAGCAGTTCTTC. This chain connects TRBV15 to TRBJ2-1; D gene uncertain. In germline, CDR1 is LNHNV, CDR2 YYDKDF (reference sequence). The length of the CDR3 is 15 residues. The germline V and J ends were trimmed by 0 bases and 0 bases, with 6 bases remaining between them.

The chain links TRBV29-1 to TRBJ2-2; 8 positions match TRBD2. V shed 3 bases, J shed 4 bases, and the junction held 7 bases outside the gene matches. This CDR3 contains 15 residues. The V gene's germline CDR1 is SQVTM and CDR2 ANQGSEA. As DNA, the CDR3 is TGCAGCGTTGAGAGGCTAGCGGGTGTCACCGGGGAGCTGTTTTTT. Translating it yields CSVERLAGVTGELFF.

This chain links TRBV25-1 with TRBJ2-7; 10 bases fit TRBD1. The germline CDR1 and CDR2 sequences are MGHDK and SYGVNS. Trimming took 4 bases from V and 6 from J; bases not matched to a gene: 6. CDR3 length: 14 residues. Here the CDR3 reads CASSAGQGVAEQYF. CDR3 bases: TGTGCCAGCAGTGCTGGACAGGGGGTGGCCGAGCAGTACTTC.

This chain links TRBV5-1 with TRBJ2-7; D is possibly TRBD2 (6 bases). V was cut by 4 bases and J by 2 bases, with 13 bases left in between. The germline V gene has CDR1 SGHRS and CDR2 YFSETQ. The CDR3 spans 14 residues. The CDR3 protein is CASSHSGVAYEQYF. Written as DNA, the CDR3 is TGCGCCAGCAGCCACTCGGGGGTTGCCTACGAGCAGTACTTC.

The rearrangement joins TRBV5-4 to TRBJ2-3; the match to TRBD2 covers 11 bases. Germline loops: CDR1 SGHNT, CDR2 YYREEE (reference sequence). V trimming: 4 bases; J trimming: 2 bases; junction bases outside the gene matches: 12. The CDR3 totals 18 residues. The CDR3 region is CASSPRTSGLTSTDTQYF. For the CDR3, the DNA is TGTGCCAGCAGCCCAAGGACTAGCGGGCTTACGTCCACAGATACGCAGTATTTT.

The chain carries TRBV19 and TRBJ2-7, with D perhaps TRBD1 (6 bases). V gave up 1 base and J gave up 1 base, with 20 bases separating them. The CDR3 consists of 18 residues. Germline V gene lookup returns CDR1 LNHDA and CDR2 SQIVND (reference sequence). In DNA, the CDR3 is TGTGCCAGTAGTATAGGTTACGCGTCGGGACAAAAGTCCTACGAGCAGTACTTC. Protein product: CASSIGYASGQKSYEQYF.

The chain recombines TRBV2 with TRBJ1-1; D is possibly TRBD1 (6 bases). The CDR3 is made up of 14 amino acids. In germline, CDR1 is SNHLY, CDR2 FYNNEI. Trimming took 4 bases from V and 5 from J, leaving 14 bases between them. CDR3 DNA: TGTGCCAGCAGTGTACAGGGATCGGGGACTGAAGCTTTCTTT. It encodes CASSVQGSGTEAFF.

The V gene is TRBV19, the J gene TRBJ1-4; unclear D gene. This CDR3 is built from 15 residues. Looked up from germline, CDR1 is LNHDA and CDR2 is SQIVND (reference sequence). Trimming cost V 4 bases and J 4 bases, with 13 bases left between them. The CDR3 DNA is TGTGCCAGTAGTAGCTCGGCCCTTTTTAATGAAAAACTGTTTTTT. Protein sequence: CASSSSALFNEKLFF.

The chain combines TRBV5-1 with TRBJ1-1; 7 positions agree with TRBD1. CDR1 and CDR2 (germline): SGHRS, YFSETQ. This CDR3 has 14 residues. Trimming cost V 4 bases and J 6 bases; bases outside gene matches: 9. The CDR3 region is CASSTGTANPEAFF. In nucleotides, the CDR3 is TGCGCCAGCAGCACGGGGACAGCTAACCCTGAAGCTTTCTTT. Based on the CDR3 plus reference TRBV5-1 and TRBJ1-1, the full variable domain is KAGVTQTPRYLIKTRGQQVTLSCSPISGHRSVSWYQQTPGQGLQFLFEYFSETQRNKGNFPGRFSGRQFSNSRSEMNVSTLELGDSALYLCASSTGTANPEAFFGQGTRLTVV.

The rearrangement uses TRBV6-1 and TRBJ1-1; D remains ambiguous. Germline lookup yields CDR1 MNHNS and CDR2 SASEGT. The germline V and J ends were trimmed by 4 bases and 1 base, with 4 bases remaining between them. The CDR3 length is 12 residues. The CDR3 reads CASSGWNTEAFF. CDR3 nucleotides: TGTGCCAGCAGTGGGTGGAACACTGAAGCTTTCTTT.

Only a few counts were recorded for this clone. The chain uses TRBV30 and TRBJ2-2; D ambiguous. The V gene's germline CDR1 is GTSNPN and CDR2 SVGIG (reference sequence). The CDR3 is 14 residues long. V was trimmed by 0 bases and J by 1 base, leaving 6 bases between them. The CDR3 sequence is CAWSVRQNTGELFF. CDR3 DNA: TGTGCCTGGAGTGTGCGGCAGAACACCGGGGAGCTGTTTTTT.

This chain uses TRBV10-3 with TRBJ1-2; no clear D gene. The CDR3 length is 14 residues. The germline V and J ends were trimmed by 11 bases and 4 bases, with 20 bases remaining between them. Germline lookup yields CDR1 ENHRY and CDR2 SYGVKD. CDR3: CASLNARYSYGYTF. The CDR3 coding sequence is TGTGCCTCTTTAAACGCGCGTTACAGCTATGGCTACACCTTC.

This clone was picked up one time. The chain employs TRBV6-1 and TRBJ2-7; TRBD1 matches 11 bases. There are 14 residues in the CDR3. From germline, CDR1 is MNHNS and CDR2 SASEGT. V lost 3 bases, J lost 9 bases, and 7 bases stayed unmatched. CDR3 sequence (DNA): TGTGCCAGCAGTGAGGGGACAGGGGGTATCGGGCAGTACTTC. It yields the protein CASSEGTGGIGQYF.

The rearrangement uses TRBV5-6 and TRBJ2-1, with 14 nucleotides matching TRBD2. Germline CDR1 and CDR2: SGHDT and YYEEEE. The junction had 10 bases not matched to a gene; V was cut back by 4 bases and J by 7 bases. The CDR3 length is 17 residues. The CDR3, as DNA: TGTGCCAGCAGCCGGGGGACTAGCGGGAGTTATTATAATGAGCAGTTCTTC. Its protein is CASSRGTSGSYYNEQFF.

The CDR3 DNA is TGTGCCAGCAGACCACCGACCCTAAGCACAGATACGCAGTATTTT. The encoded protein is CASRPPTLSTDTQYF. The rearrangement uses TRBV28 and TRBJ2-3; D ambiguous. Germline CDR1 reads MDHEN; CDR2 reads SYDVKM. With 6 bases removed from V and 0 bases from J, the gap between germline ends came to 13 bases. CDR3 size: 15 residues.

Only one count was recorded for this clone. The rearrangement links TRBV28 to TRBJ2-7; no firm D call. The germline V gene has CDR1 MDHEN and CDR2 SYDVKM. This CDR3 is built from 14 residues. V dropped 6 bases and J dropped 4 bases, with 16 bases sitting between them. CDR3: CASSLRARIYEQYF. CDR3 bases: TGTGCCAGCAGCTTACGGGCCCGAATTTACGAGCAGTACTTC.